This is a list of T cell receptor beta chains from one sample in a study of blood T cell repertoires in COVID-19. Sequencing used immunoSEQ multiplex PCR; TCRdb keeps in-frame clones, though not all of them. Of around 150,000 clones listed, 70% to 90% were seen once; the top ten hold 0.85% to 1.2%. Material: peripheral blood. The receptors were sampled from a middle-aged man with acute or convalescent COVID-19. The CDR3 runs from the conserved cysteine through the conserved F or W. Each record gives: D gene, V gene, J gene, CDR3 protein, CDR3 DNA. A D gene is named only where the DNA matches it firmly.

D: .; V: TRBV5-4; J: TRBJ2-5; CDR3: CASSPPSRETQYF; DNA: TGTGCCAGCAGCCCTCCGTCTCGGGAGACCCAGTACTTC
D: .; V: TRBV2; J: TRBJ1-6; CDR3: CASRPTQGLFGNSPLHF; DNA: TGTGCCAGCAGGCCTACACAGGGCCTGTTTGGGAATTCACCCCTCCACTTT
D: .; V: TRBV9; J: TRBJ2-2; CDR3: CASSAKPTGNTGELFF; DNA: TGTGCCAGCAGCGCGAAGCCGACAGGGAACACCGGGGAGCTGTTTTTT
D: .; V: TRBV9; J: TRBJ1-1; CDR3: CASSVTDSNLPFF; DNA: TGTGCCAGCAGCGTGACAGACTCTAACCTTCCTTTCTTT
D: TRBD1; V: TRBV3-1/TRBV3-2; J: TRBJ1-5; CDR3: CASTATGVTNQPQHF; DNA: TGTGCCAGCACCGCGACAGGGGTTACCAATCAGCCCCAGCATTTT
D: .; V: TRBV28; J: TRBJ1-4; CDR3: CASSSTGRGKEKLFF; DNA: TGTGCCAGCAGTTCAACAGGGAGAGGTAAAGAAAAACTGTTTTTT
D: .; V: TRBV7-2; J: TRBJ1-5; CDR3: CASSLGAHSNQPQHF; DNA: TGTGCCAGCAGCTTGGGGGCGCATAGCAATCAGCCCCAGCATTTT
D: .; V: TRBV6-5; J: TRBJ1-1; CDR3: CASSSRDTEAFF; DNA: TGTGCCAGCAGTTCTCGGGACACTGAAGCTTTCTTT
D: TRBD2; V: TRBV5-4; J: TRBJ2-1; CDR3: CASSPSGGASYNEQFF; DNA: TGTGCCAGCAGCCCTAGCGGGGGGGCCTCTTACAATGAGCAGTTCTTC
D: .; V: TRBV6-5; J: TRBJ2-2; CDR3: CASRASYTGELFF; DNA: TGTGCCAGCAGGGCCAGTTACACCGGGGAGCTGTTTTTT
D: .; V: TRBV6-5; J: TRBJ2-7; CDR3: CASKGQGVYEQYF; DNA: TGTGCCAGCAAGGGGCAGGGCGTCTACGAGCAGTACTTC
D: .; V: TRBV6-4; J: TRBJ1-1; CDR3: CARRTGPKNTEAFF; DNA: TGTGCCAGGAGAACAGGGCCCAAGAACACTGAAGCTTTCTTT
D: TRBD1; V: TRBV2; J: TRBJ1-1; CDR3: CASRLTGSTEAFF; DNA: TGTGCCAGCAGATTGACAGGGTCCACTGAAGCTTTCTTT
D: .; V: TRBV7-2; J: TRBJ2-2; CDR3: CASSLRGAPGELFF; DNA: TGTGCCAGCAGCTTACGGGGGGCCCCCGGGGAGCTGTTTTTT
D: .; V: TRBV3-1/TRBV3-2; J: TRBJ1-2; CDR3: CASSSRTVGGYTF; DNA: TGTGCCAGCAGCTCCCGGACAGTTGGCGGCTACACCTTC